Below, 30 T cell receptor beta chains from the same sample are listed, as sequenced in a study of shared clonotypes between healthy human individuals. Repertoires were generated with immunoSEQ multiplex PCR, while TCRdb's copy carries only in-frame clones and drops some. The sample consists of approximately 810,000 clones, approximately 92% of them appearing once. Naive-designated CD8 cells lacked CD45RO, were positively enriched for CCR7, and omitted terminally differentiated effector memory CD45RA+ cells. The sequenced material came from naive CD8+ T cells sorted from blood. Every receptor here comes from a man aged 25 to 45 in good health.

This clone has just a few counts. The chain links TRBV4-1 to TRBJ1-2, with D possibly matching TRBD1 (5 bases). V gave up 0 bases and J gave up 4 bases, with 9 bases separating them. This CDR3 contains 14 residues. CDR1 is MGHRA and CDR2 is YSYEKL in the germline V gene. The CDR3 nucleotides read TGCGCCAGCAGCCAAGAAGAGACAGCCTATGGCTACACCTTC. This codes for CASSQEETAYGYTF.

The chain carries TRBV7-9 and TRBJ2-7; unclear D gene. The CDR3 sequence is 15 residues long. With 4 bases removed from V and 3 bases from J, the gap between germline ends came to 16 bases. Per the germline V gene, CDR1 is SEHNR and CDR2 is FQNEAQ (reference sequence). CDR3 bases: TGTGCCAGCAGCTCCTTGGACGGAACGGGCTACGAGCAGTACTTC. Its translation: CASSSLDGTGYEQYF.

The chain uses TRBV11-2 and TRBJ2-7, with D hard to call. Trimming cost V 1 base and J 6 bases, with 10 bases left between them. Germline values: CDR1 SGHAT, CDR2 FQNNGV. This CDR3 is 13 amino acids long. The CDR3 protein is CASSLGAAFEQYF. DNA for the CDR3: TGTGCCAGCAGCTTAGGAGCAGCCTTCGAGCAGTACTTC.

The V gene is TRBV28, the J gene TRBJ2-7; 10 bases match TRBD1. This CDR3 has 16 amino acids. The ends lost 6 bases at V and 3 bases at J; junction bases unmatched: 11. The germline V gene encodes CDR1 MDHEN and CDR2 SYDVKM. CDR3 amino acids: CASSPHSGTGDYEQYF. CDR3 in DNA: TGTGCCAGCAGCCCGCACTCCGGGACAGGGGACTACGAGCAGTACTTC.

The chain combines TRBV11-2 with TRBJ2-7; 8 nucleotides align to TRBD2. The trim removed 9 bases at V and 1 base at J, leaving 8 bases unmatched. From germline, CDR1 is SGHAT and CDR2 FQNNGV. CDR3 length equals 14 residues. CDR3 DNA: TGTGCCAGTAGGGGGGTAGCGGGGTCCTACGAGCAGTACTTC. As protein: CASRGVAGSYEQYF.

The J gene is TRBJ2-5, the V gene TRBV4-2, with D unclear. V dropped 1 base and J dropped 3 bases, with 6 bases sitting between them. The CDR3 is made up of 13 amino acids. Germline values: CDR1 LGHNA, CDR2 YNFKEQ. CDR3 nucleotide sequence: TGTGCCAGCAGCCAAGTAGATGAAGAGACCCAGTACTTC. It is translated as CASSQVDEETQYF.

The V and J genes are TRBV19 and TRBJ2-3; D is unresolved. Germline CDR1 reads LNHDA; CDR2 reads SQIVND (reference sequence). V was pared by 3 bases and J by 2 bases, with 9 bases between. The CDR3 is made up of 14 amino acids. The CDR3 sequence: CASSMAPDTDTQYF. Here the CDR3 DNA reads TGTGCCAGTAGTATGGCCCCTGACACAGATACGCAGTATTTT. Filled out from reference TRBV19 and TRBJ2-3, the complete variable domain reads DGGITQSPKYLFRKEGQNVTLSCEQNLNHDAMYWYRQDPGQGLRLIYYSQIVNDFQKGDIAEGYSVSREKKESFPLTVTSAQKNPTAFYLCASSMAPDTDTQYFGPGTRLTVL.

The V and J genes are TRBV28 and TRBJ2-7; D could derive from TRBD1 or TRBD2 (5 bases each). The CDR3 consists of 13 residues. Per germline, CDR1 MDHEN and CDR2 SYDVKM. V was shortened by 7 bases and J by 6 bases, with 16 bases between the two germline ends. In nucleotides, the CDR3 is TGTGCCAGCAATCTGTTCCTGAGGGGCGAGCAGTACTTC. Amino acids: CASNLFLRGEQYF. Full variable domain (missing parts from reference TRBV28 and TRBJ2-7): DVKVTQSSRYLVKRTGEKVFLECVQDMDHENMFWYRQDPGLGLRLIYFSYDVKMKEKGDIPEGYSVSREKKERFSLILESASTNQTSMYLCASNLFLRGEQYFGPGTRLTVT.

The chain is built from TRBV2 and TRBJ2-1; possibly TRBD2 for D (5 bases). Germline-derived CDR1 and CDR2 are SNHLY and FYNNEI. Deletions cut 9 bases from V and 10 bases from J, with 13 bases between. This CDR3 spans 11 amino acids. Here the CDR3 reads CASGEIWEQFF. DNA of the CDR3: TGTGCCAGTGGGGAGATTTGGGAGCAGTTCTTC.

In this sample, this clone turned up once. The chain employs TRBV7-9 and TRBJ2-7, with 12 bases that match TRBD2. Germline CDR1 is SEHNR and CDR2 is FQNEAQ (reference sequence). The CDR3 is 15 amino acids. Trimming cost V 4 bases and J 2 bases; bases outside gene matches: 3. CDR3 sequence: CASSWTSGEPYEQYF. The CDR3 nucleotides are TGTGCCAGCAGCTGGACTAGCGGGGAACCCTACGAGCAGTACTTC.

The gene calls are TRBV11-2 and TRBJ2-7; D may be TRBD1 or TRBD2 (6 bases each). V was clipped by 3 bases and J by 3 bases, with 12 bases between them. The CDR3 extends over 14 amino acids. Germline CDR1 SGHAT, CDR2 FQNNGV. In DNA form, the CDR3 reads TGTGCCAGCAGCTTCCAAGGGGGGAGCTACGAGCAGTACTTC. Encoded protein: CASSFQGGSYEQYF.

The gene calls are TRBV28 and TRBJ2-2; a possible D gene is TRBD2 (7 bases). CDR3 length: 17 residues. Trimming took 4 bases from V and 4 from J, leaving 19 bases between them. CDR1 is MDHEN, CDR2 SYDVKM, per germline. The CDR3: CASSSPLGGQGTGELFF. The CDR3 DNA reads as TGTGCCAGCAGTTCCCCCCTCGGGGGGCAAGGCACCGGGGAGCTGTTTTTT.

The chain is built from TRBV27 and TRBJ2-7; 10 bases align to TRBD1. V lost 0 bases to trimming and J lost 5 bases; unmatched junction nucleotides: 4. CDR3 length: 15 residues. Germline loops: CDR1 MNHEY, CDR2 SMNVEV (reference sequence). CDR3 sequence: CASSLSGTGVHEQYF. DNA of the CDR3: TGTGCCAGCAGTTTATCGGGGACAGGGGTCCACGAGCAGTACTTC.

The chain has TRBV5-5 and TRBJ2-5; 10 bases fit TRBD1. This CDR3 region has 16 residues. Germline V CDR1 and CDR2: SGHKS, YYEKEE (reference sequence). Trimming at V came to 5 bases and at J to 2 bases, leaving 9 bases not matched to a gene. CDR3 sequence: CASRSDRGLEQETQYF. The CDR3 DNA sequence: TGTGCCAGCAGGTCCGACAGGGGGCTGGAACAAGAGACCCAGTACTTC.

This chain links TRBV10-3 with TRBJ2-7; D remains ambiguous. The CDR3 has 15 residues. The V end was cut by 2 bases, the J end by 6 bases, with 17 bases between. Germline values: CDR1 ENHRY, CDR2 SYGVKD. The CDR3 DNA sequence: TGTGCCATCAGTGAGAAGGGTTACGGTTCTGCCGAGCAGTACTTC. It codes for CAISEKGYGSAEQYF.

On this clone: Other nucleotide sequences from this sample produce the same CDR3. The V gene is TRBV11-2, the J gene TRBJ2-7; 11 positions agree with TRBD1. This CDR3 comprises 15 residues. V was clipped by 1 base and J by 4 bases; unmatched bases: 3. Germline CDR1 SGHAT, CDR2 FQNNGV. The CDR3 region has the DNA TGTGCCAGCAGCTTAGGGACAGGGGGCGGATACGAGCAGTACTTC. Translation gives CASSLGTGGGYEQYF.

The J gene is TRBJ2-7, the V gene TRBV6-1, with 12 bases lining up with TRBD2. Trimming removed 11 bases from V and 3 bases from J; junction bases left unmatched: 8. This CDR3 is 14 amino acids long. Germline V gene lookup returns CDR1 MNHNS and CDR2 SASEGT. The CDR3 DNA reads TGTGCCGGAAGGACTAGCGGGACAATCTACGAGCAGTACTTC. Its translation is CAGRTSGTIYEQYF.

The DNA for the CDR3 is TGTGCCAGCTCACCACCATCAGGGCTGAACTATGGCTACACCTTC. Translated, it gives CASSPPSGLNYGYTF. The V gene is TRBV18, the J gene TRBJ1-2; D perhaps matches TRBD1 (5 bases). This CDR3 contains 15 residues. Germline V gene sequence: CDR1 KGHSH, CDR2 LQKENI. Trimming removed 0 bases at V and 2 bases at J, with 10 bases between. Looking up the rest from reference TRBV18 and TRBJ1-2 gives the full variable domain: NAGVMQNPRHLVRRRGQEARLRCSPMKGHSHVYWYRQLPEEGLKFMVYLQKENIIDESGMPKERFSAEFPKEGPSILRIQQVVRGDSAAYFCASSPPSGLNYGYTFGSGTRLTVV.

The chain joins TRBV9 to TRBJ2-2; TRBD1 matches at 8 bases. Germline-derived CDR1 and CDR2 are SGDLS and YYNGEE. The CDR3 extends over 16 amino acids. V lost 3 bases and J lost 2; bases outside the gene matches: 6. This CDR3 is CASSAMTGVNTGELFF. The CDR3 bases are TGTGCCAGCAGCGCGATGACAGGGGTTAACACCGGGGAGCTGTTTTTT.

The chain combines TRBV27 with TRBJ2-1, with D maybe TRBD1 (6 bases). This CDR3 contains 16 residues. V was cut by 3 bases and J by 6 bases, with 18 bases left in between. Germline-derived CDR1 and CDR2 are MNHEY and SMNVEV (reference sequence). DNA for the CDR3: TGTGCCAGCAGTTTGTACAAAGGGGGATCGACCAATGAGCAGTTCTTC. This gives the protein CASSLYKGGSTNEQFF.

J is TRBJ1-5 and V is TRBV11-2; D gene uncertain. The CDR3 contains 13 residues. V gave up 1 base and J gave up 3 bases, with 4 bases separating them. CDR1 and CDR2 (germline): SGHAT, FQNNGV. The CDR3 region has the DNA TGTGCCAGCAGCTTAGGGGTCAATCAGCCCCAGCATTTT. It encodes CASSLGVNQPQHF.

This clone has only one observation. The rearrangement joins TRBV11-3 to TRBJ2-2, with 8 bases matching TRBD2. Germline CDR1 and CDR2: SGHNT and YENEEA. The V gene end was trimmed by 1 base and the J gene end by 5 bases; junction bases not matched to a gene: 6. The CDR3 consists of 16 residues. The CDR3 bases are TGTGCCAGCAGCTTAGTGGCGGGAGGAGAGACCGGGGAGCTGTTTTTT. Residues: CASSLVAGGETGELFF.

The gene calls are TRBV28 and TRBJ2-5, with D unresolved. The CDR3 is made up of 16 amino acids. The germline gives CDR1 MDHEN, CDR2 SYDVKM. V lost 3 bases, J lost 2 bases, and 16 bases lay in between. This CDR3 reads CASSFSTSGRQETQYF. CDR3 coding DNA: TGTGCCAGCAGTTTTTCCACCTCGGGTAGACAAGAGACCCAGTACTTC.

The chain combines TRBV13 with TRBJ2-7, with 7 bases identical to TRBD2. Germline V CDR1 and CDR2: PRHDT, FYEKMQ (reference sequence). The CDR3 has 15 residues. The V and J ends lost 2 bases and 3 bases, in that order; junction bases with no gene match: 7. The CDR3 reads CASSLLGRQHYEQYF. Here the CDR3 DNA reads TGTGCCAGCAGCTTACTCGGGAGGCAGCACTACGAGCAGTACTTC.

The chain carries TRBV27 and TRBJ2-3, with no clear D. Germline CDR1 is MNHEY and CDR2 is SMNVEV (reference sequence). The CDR3 is made up of 15 amino acids. V shed 4 bases and J shed 0 bases, with 11 bases lying between them. CDR3 sequence reads: CASSSTPLSTDTQYF. The CDR3 region has the DNA TGTGCCAGCAGTTCGACCCCGCTAAGCACAGATACGCAGTATTTT.

V is TRBV28 and J is TRBJ1-2; D gene uncertain. The CDR3 is 17 residues long. The germline V and J ends were trimmed by 5 bases and 4 bases, with 23 bases remaining between them. The germline V gene encodes CDR1 MDHEN and CDR2 SYDVKM. Here the CDR3 reads CASSLPTVGEIGYGYTF. CDR3 coding DNA: TGTGCCAGCAGTCTCCCCACTGTAGGAGAAATTGGCTATGGCTACACCTTC.

V gene TRBV27 combines with J gene TRBJ2-4, with D unclear. The CDR3 runs to 16 residues. The V gene's germline CDR1 is MNHEY and CDR2 SMNVEV (reference sequence). The V and J ends lost 0 bases and 0 bases respectively, with 9 bases between them. In DNA, the CDR3 is TGTGCCAGCAGTTTATCGATTTTTCTAGCCAAAAACATTCAGTACTTC. Protein: CASSLSIFLAKNIQYF.

The genes are TRBV6-5 and TRBJ2-3; unclear D gene. V was cut by 5 bases and J by 0 bases, with 9 bases left in between. CDR3 length: 14 amino acids. Germline V gives CDR1 MNHEY, CDR2 SVGAGI. The chain's CDR3 is CASSPRRSTDTQYF. The CDR3 nucleotides are TGTGCCAGCAGTCCACGACGGAGCACAGATACGCAGTATTTT.

A note on this clone: This CDR3 is also generated by other DNA sequences in the sample. The genes are TRBV4-1 and TRBJ2-3; D unclear. With 3 bases removed from V and 1 base from J, the gap between germline ends came to 8 bases. The CDR3 covers 14 residues. CDR1 is MGHRA and CDR2 is YSYEKL in the germline V gene. The CDR3, as DNA: TGCGCCAGCAGCCAGGAAGAGGGCACAGATACGCAGTATTTT. It specifies CASSQEEGTDTQYF.

This chain connects TRBV7-8 to TRBJ2-5, with a weak D call TRBD2 (5 bases). V lost 0 bases and J lost 6, with 14 bases in between. The CDR3 runs to 15 residues. Germline assignment: CDR1 SGHVS and CDR2 FQNEAQ. The CDR3 loop reads CASSLAGRVGKTQYF. The CDR3 DNA reads TGTGCCAGCAGCTTAGCGGGGAGAGTAGGGAAGACCCAGTACTTC.